This TCR beta chain was recovered during a study of blood T cell repertoires in COVID-19. Libraries were prepared by immunoSEQ multiplex PCR; TCRdb keeps only in-frame clonotypes and omits some of them. The data show 220,000 or so clones, roughly 84% seen once. The V end lost 0 bases, the J end lost 4 bases, and 13 bases lay between the germline ends. This CDR3 is 16 amino acids long. Germline V gene data show CDR1 as LGHDT and CDR2 as YNNKEL (reference sequence). Input material: PBMCs or T cells enriched from blood (not recorded which). V usage is TRBV3-1 (or the pseudogene TRBV3-2) and J usage is TRBJ2-1; D perhaps matches TRBD2 (5 bases). This TCR was sampled from a woman aged 40 to 50 who had recovered from COVID-19. The CDR3 here is CASSQEQAVLYNEQFF. The CDR3 DNA follows: TGTGCCAGCAGCCAAGAACAAGCGGTTCTTTACAATGAGCAGTTCTTC.